Sequencing of this T cell receptor (beta chain) was carried out in a study of T-cell memory formation after mild COVID-19. Germline-derived CDR1 and CDR2 are SGHTA and FQGNSA. V lost 5 bases to trimming and J lost 6 bases; unmatched junction nucleotides: 6. This CDR3 contains 15 residues. The study, taken as a whole, reports: Mostly located in CM and EM were contracting CD4+ clones, with contracting CD8+ clones located in EMRA.

This clonotype has a handful of counts. Its antigen is still unknown. Barcoded TCR alpha and TCR beta cDNA libraries with UMIs came from 5'RACE using constant-segment primers. Using its own MiXCR run on the 5' RACE reads, TCRdb lists one record per CDR3 protein. This table has roughly 310,000 distinct CDR3 sequences, 15% appearing once. The sequence was collected from a man between 18 and 35 years old who had mild COVID-19 (a few samples of this study predate the infection). Cell type and time point are not known. The chain has TRBV7-2 and TRBJ2-1; TRBD2 agrees at 11 bases. Sequenced material: PBMCs or a T cell subset sorted from them (not recorded which). The CDR3 nucleotides read TGTGCCAGCAGCCTAACTAGCGGGGGTTTCAATGAGCAGTTCTTC. Translating it yields CASSLTSGGFNEQFF.